This T cell receptor (beta chain) was recorded in a study of blood T cell repertoires in COVID-19. Study-level background: Collection of acute and convalescent COVID-19 samples took place in the United States, Italy and Spain. PBMCs, B-cell-depleted T cells, or T cells provided the cDNA or gDNA that made up the material.

Per the original methods: Amplification with reference gene primers provided the estimates of nucleated cell counts. Here immunoSEQ multiplex PCR was the method, and the copy in TCRdb shows in-frame clones only, minus some. For V, J and clone size, that table is used; D and trimming come from the DNA. The data contain about 250,000 clones, approximately 84% of them seen just once; the ten biggest clones take up approximately 8.7%. The CDR3 has 15 residues. The V segment lost 3 bases and the J segment 4 bases; nucleotides outside the gene matches: 8. Germline values: CDR1 LNHDA, CDR2 SQIVND (reference sequence). This clone was observed a handful of times.

The V call is TRBV19, the J call TRBJ2-7, with TRBD1 identical over 8 bases. Sequencing input: peripheral blood. This clonotype was obtained from a woman aged 80 or older with acute or convalescent COVID-19. CDR3 loop: CASSIGDRGSYEQYF. The CDR3 DNA reads TGTGCCAGTAGTATCGGAGACAGGGGTTCGTACGAGCAGTACTTC. Filled out from reference TRBV19 and TRBJ2-7, the complete variable domain reads DGGITQSPKYLFRKEGQNVTLSCEQNLNHDAMYWYRQDPGQGLRLIYYSQIVNDFQKGDIAEGYSVSREKKESFPLTVTSAQKNPTAFYLCASSIGDRGSYEQYFGPGTRLTVT.